A single sample is the source of the 26 T cell receptor beta chains below, sequenced in a study of cytomegalovirus exposure and HLA in healthy donors. PCR was performed using 60 Vbeta and 13 Jbeta primers. Sequenced by immunoSEQ multiplex PCR; TCRdb stores in-frame clones only, minus some. The sample gives some 180,000 clones, 77% of which show up once; around 3.4% is in the top ten. The sequencing input was PBMCs. The receptors here all came from a woman aged 55-69 years in good health and CMV-seropositive.

The chain couples TRBV11-2 to TRBJ2-4; D perhaps matches TRBD1 (6 bases). CDR3 length: 13 residues. The germline CDR1 and CDR2 sequences are SGHAT and FQNNGV. V was clipped by 5 bases and J by 7 bases, with 12 bases between them. The CDR3 loop reads CASSIGTMNIQYF. In nucleotides, the CDR3 is TGTGCCAGCAGCATCGGGACAATGAACATTCAGTACTTC.

The rearrangement links TRBV28 to TRBJ2-2, with a weak D call TRBD1 (10 bases). Per the germline V gene, CDR1 is MDHEN and CDR2 is SYDVKM. V lost 3 bases and J 4 bases, leaving 30 bases between the germline ends. There are 21 residues in the CDR3. CDR3 DNA: TGTGCCAGCAGTTTCAGCATGGACAGGGGGAGCGGGGGGCTCTTCACCGGGGAGCTGTTTTTT. Protein product: CASSFSMDRGSGGLFTGELFF.

This chain uses TRBV14 with TRBJ1-3; D is unclear. CDR3 length: 16 amino acids. Trimming took off 1 base at V and 0 bases at J, with 10 bases between the two ends. Germline values: CDR1 SGHDN, CDR2 FVKESK. DNA for the CDR3: TGTGCCAGCAGCCAAGGTCAAAGCCTCTCTGGAAACACCATATATTTT. It codes for CASSQGQSLSGNTIYF.

This clone showed up just once. The V and J genes are TRBV4-3 and TRBJ2-1, with 11 bases lining up with TRBD2. Trimming took 1 base from V and 6 from J; bases not matched to a gene: 5. Per the germline V gene, CDR1 is LGHNA and CDR2 is YSLEER. This CDR3 has 16 residues. The CDR3 DNA reads TGCGCCAGCAGCCAAGTGGTAGCGGGGGGGAGCAATGAGCAGTTCTTC. It is translated as CASSQVVAGGSNEQFF.

This chain joins TRBV28 and TRBJ1-2; 8 bases are a match to TRBD1. With V trimmed by 6 bases and J by 3 bases, 15 bases remained unmatched. CDR1 and CDR2 from the germline V gene are MDHEN and SYDVKM. This CDR3 comprises 17 residues. CDR3 loop: CASRNHLGTGKHYGYTF. The CDR3 region has the DNA TGTGCCAGCAGGAATCACCTCGGGACAGGCAAACACTATGGCTACACCTTC.

This clone was observed a few times. The V call is TRBV4-2, the J call TRBJ2-3, with 9 bases fitting TRBD1. Germline CDR1 is LGHNA and CDR2 is YNFKEQ. With V trimmed by 3 bases and J by 4 bases, 8 bases remained unmatched. CDR3 length equals 16 residues. The CDR3, as DNA: TGTGCCAGCAGCCAGTTTGGGACAGGGAGAGCAGATACGCAGTATTTT. As protein: CASSQFGTGRADTQYF.

This sequence joins TRBV5-6 and TRBJ2-7; D gene ambiguous. The CDR3 spans 12 residues. Germline V CDR1 and CDR2: SGHDT, YYEEEE. V lost 0 bases and J 4 bases, leaving 5 bases between the germline ends. The CDR3 DNA reads as TGTGCCAGCAGCTTGGCACGGTACGAGCAGTACTTC. Protein product: CASSLARYEQYF.

V and J are TRBV7-2 and TRBJ1-2; possible D gene TRBD1, 5 bases. Germline CDR1 reads SGHTA; CDR2 reads FQGNSA. Trimming took off 3 bases at V and 7 bases at J, with 15 bases between the two ends. The CDR3 has 14 residues. This chain's CDR3 is CASSLPAGLGGYTF. CDR3 sequence (DNA): TGTGCCAGCAGCTTGCCCGCAGGGCTGGGTGGCTACACCTTC.

CDR3 region: CASSIPGGNTEAFF. CDR3 nucleotide sequence: TGTGCCAGTAGTATACCAGGGGGGAACACTGAAGCTTTCTTT. V and J are TRBV19 and TRBJ1-1; the match to TRBD1 covers 7 bases. The J segment lost 1 base and the V segment lost 2 bases, leaving 1 base of the junction unmatched. This CDR3 region has 14 residues. CDR1 is LNHDA, CDR2 SQIVND, per germline (reference sequence).

This chain uses TRBV30 with TRBJ1-1; maybe TRBD1 (5 bases). Between the trimmed V and J ends, which lost 5 bases and 1 base, there was a span of 11 bases. The germline V gene has CDR1 GTSNPN and CDR2 SVGIG (reference sequence). This CDR3 comprises 13 residues. DNA of the CDR3: TGTGCCTGGCTGGGGCTGGGGAACACTGAAGCTTTCTTT. Translating it yields CAWLGLGNTEAFF.

J is TRBJ2-7 and V is TRBV11-1, with D maybe TRBD1 (5 bases). The CDR3 totals 11 residues. Trimming shortened V by 3 bases and J by 5 bases, and 5 bases separated the two germline ends. CDR1 SGHAT and CDR2 FQDESV come from the germline V gene (reference sequence). The CDR3: CASSFRDEQYF. The CDR3 nucleotides are TGTGCCAGCAGCTTCAGGGACGAGCAGTACTTC.

The chain links TRBV18 to TRBJ1-2; 9 bases align to TRBD1. This CDR3 region has 14 residues. The germline gives CDR1 KGHSH, CDR2 LQKENI. J gave up 6 bases and V 5 bases, and 7 bases lay outside the gene matches. The CDR3 sequence: CASSAKQGADGYTF. The CDR3 nucleotides read TGTGCCAGCTCAGCAAAACAGGGGGCAGATGGCTACACCTTC.

The sample holds a few counts of this clone. This chain connects TRBV5-4 to TRBJ2-5; TRBD2 matches at 11 bases. The germline V gene has CDR1 SGHNT and CDR2 YYREEE (reference sequence). V lost 4 bases and J lost 5; bases outside the gene matches: 4. CDR3 size: 14 residues. CDR3 region: CASSTGLAVETQYF. Written as DNA, the CDR3 is TGTGCCAGCAGCACGGGACTAGCGGTGGAGACCCAGTACTTC.

V gene TRBV28 combines with J gene TRBJ1-1; D might be TRBD1 (6 bases). The V gene lost 5 bases and the J gene lost 11 bases, with 15 bases spanning the gap. The CDR3 runs to 12 residues. Germline CDR1 and CDR2: MDHEN and SYDVKM. The CDR3: CASSPTGFPAFF. The CDR3 DNA reads as TGTGCCAGCAGTCCTACAGGGTTTCCGGCTTTCTTT.

This chain joins TRBV19 and TRBJ1-6; no definite D call. CDR3 length equals 12 residues. Germline CDR1 is LNHDA and CDR2 is SQIVND (reference sequence). Trimming took off 7 bases at V and 7 bases at J, with 8 bases between the two ends. For the CDR3, the DNA is TGTGCCAGTACCCGGGAAAATTCACCCCTCCACTTT. Translating it yields CASTRENSPLHF. Full variable domain (rest looked up from reference TRBV19 and TRBJ1-6): DGGITQSPKYLFRKEGQNVTLSCEQNLNHDAMYWYRQDPGQGLRLIYYSQIVNDFQKGDIAEGYSVSREKKESFPLTVTSAQKNPTAFYLCASTRENSPLHFGNGTRLTVT.

The CDR3 nucleotides read TGTGCCAGCTCGACAGGGAAGGAGTACACAGATACGCAGTATTTT. Translation gives CASSTGKEYTDTQYF. The chain recombines TRBV11-3 with TRBJ2-3; TRBD1 agrees at 7 bases. CDR3 length: 15 residues. Trimming cost V 8 bases and J 2 bases; bases outside gene matches: 10. Per germline, CDR1 SGHNT and CDR2 YENEEA.

The V call is TRBV29-1, the J call TRBJ2-2, with TRBD1 matching 7 bases. Germline loops: CDR1 SQVTM, CDR2 ANQGSEA. J gave up 5 bases and V 7 bases, and 10 bases lay outside the gene matches. This CDR3 has 14 amino acids. The CDR3 DNA is TGCAGCGCCAAGGACAGGCTATCTACCGGGGAGCTGTTTTTT. This encodes CSAKDRLSTGELFF.

This clone was recorded only once. The CDR3 reads CASSLGQGAGEQYF. CDR3 sequence (DNA): TGTGCCAGCAGTCTAGGACAGGGGGCGGGCGAGCAGTACTTC. The chain carries TRBV28 and TRBJ2-7; the match to TRBD1 covers 11 bases. V shed 5 bases and J 6 bases; nucleotides not matched to a gene: 6. The germline V gene encodes CDR1 MDHEN and CDR2 SYDVKM. The CDR3 totals 14 residues.

The V and J genes are TRBV18 and TRBJ1-6, with D possibly matching TRBD1 (6 bases). The CDR3 has 15 residues. V was shortened by 4 bases and J by 15 bases, with 22 bases between the two germline ends. The V gene's germline CDR1 is KGHSH and CDR2 LQKENI. The CDR3 DNA is TGTGCCAGCTCACGACAGGCCCAAAGGGAATCCCTCCTCCACTTT. The encoded protein is CASSRQAQRESLLHF.

V gene TRBV2 combines with J gene TRBJ2-3; 9 bases line up with TRBD1. CDR3 length equals 14 residues. The junction had 6 bases not matched to a gene; V was cut back by 7 bases and J by 4 bases. The germline CDR1 and CDR2 sequences are SNHLY and FYNNEI. The CDR3 spells CASIGTGRADTQYF. CDR3 sequence (DNA): TGTGCCAGCATCGGGACAGGGAGGGCAGATACGCAGTATTTT.

The chain links TRBV19 to TRBJ2-2, with D possibly matching TRBD2 (7 bases). Germline V gene lookup returns CDR1 LNHDA and CDR2 SQIVND (reference sequence). This CDR3 contains 17 residues. Trimming stripped 5 bases from V and 1 base from J, with 17 bases between. The CDR3: CASSYQRGAQNTGELFF. The CDR3 nucleotides are TGTGCCAGTAGTTACCAACGGGGGGCCCAGAACACCGGGGAGCTGTTTTTT.

DNA for the CDR3: TGTGCCAGTAGTATGGGGGACAGGGATGAAGGCTACACCTTC. It is translated as CASSMGDRDEGYTF. The chain is built from TRBV19 and TRBJ1-2, with TRBD1 matching over 9 bases. Germline values: CDR1 LNHDA, CDR2 SQIVND (reference sequence). Trimming at V came to 3 bases and at J to 8 bases, leaving 7 bases not matched to a gene. This CDR3 contains 14 residues.

The chain couples TRBV6-5 to TRBJ2-7; the D gene is possibly TRBD2 (6 bases). The germline V gene has CDR1 MNHEY and CDR2 SVGAGI. Trimming took 2 bases from V and 3 from J, leaving 11 bases between them. This CDR3 contains 14 residues. CDR3 nucleotide sequence: TGTGCCAGCAGTTACGGCGGGGTGAGCTACGAGCAGTACTTC. It is translated as CASSYGGVSYEQYF.

This clone was seen a few times. This rearrangement joins TRBV9 to TRBJ2-7, with a possible D match to TRBD2 (5 bases). Trimming stripped 0 bases from V and 3 bases from J, with 10 bases between. The V gene's germline CDR1 is SGDLS and CDR2 YYNGEE. The CDR3 has 14 residues. CDR3 nucleotides: TGTGCCAGCAGCGTAGATCAGCGGTTCTACGAGCAGTACTTC. It translates to CASSVDQRFYEQYF.

The chain is built from TRBV4-1 and TRBJ2-3; 8 bases line up with TRBD2. The germline V gene has CDR1 MGHRA and CDR2 YSYEKL. The length of the CDR3 is 16 residues. After removal of 0 bases from V and 4 bases from J, the junction contained 6 bases not matched to a gene. CDR3 sequence (DNA): TGCGCCAGCAGCCAAGAATACGGGGGGGTTCCAGATACGCAGTATTTT. It is translated as CASSQEYGGVPDTQYF.

V and J are TRBV10-2 and TRBJ2-5; 8 bases agree with TRBD1. Unmatched junction bases numbered 2, after V lost 6 bases and J lost 5 bases. This CDR3 region has 12 residues. CDR1 is WSHSY and CDR2 is SAAADI in the germline V gene. The CDR3 loop reads CASSQGAETQYF. The DNA of the CDR3 is TGCGCCAGCAGCCAGGGGGCCGAGACCCAGTACTTC.